The 22 T cell receptor beta chains below were found in one sample sequenced in a study of OX40 agonist ivuxolimab in advanced cancers. Sequencing was performed with immunoSEQ multiplex PCR; in TCRdb, only in-frame clones are kept and a portion is missing. The sample records about 54,000 clones, over 70% being singletons. This specimen consisted of CD4+ or CD8+ T cells sorted from blood, obtained in a trial of the OX40 agonist ivuxolimab. These receptors were obtained from an adult with an advanced solid tumor such as melanoma, head and neck, liver or kidney cancer.

As concerns this clone: Other DNA sequences in this specimen translate into the identical CDR3. The V call is TRBV5-1, the J call TRBJ1-2, with TRBD1 matching over 8 bases. This CDR3 is 13 amino acids long. Germline-derived CDR1 and CDR2 are SGHRS and YFSETQ. J lost 11 bases, V lost 4 bases, and 10 bases had no gene match. CDR3 in amino acids: CASSEEGQGAYTF. In DNA, the CDR3 is TGCGCCAGCAGCGAGGAGGGTCAGGGGGCATACACCTTC. Together with reference TRBV5-1 and TRBJ1-2, the CDR3 gives the full variable domain: KAGVTQTPRYLIKTRGQQVTLSCSPISGHRSVSWYQQTPGQGLQFLFEYFSETQRNKGNFPGRFSGRQFSNSRSEMNVSTLELGDSALYLCASSEEGQGAYTFGSGTRLTVV.

V usage is TRBV6-5 and J usage is TRBJ1-2; the D gene is possibly TRBD1 (6 bases). Trimming took 8 bases from V and 2 from J, leaving 15 bases between them. The CDR3 consists of 14 residues. Germline V lookup: CDR1 MNHEY, CDR2 SVGAGI. The chain's CDR3 is CASRSNRVNYGYTF. DNA of the CDR3: TGTGCCAGCCGAAGTAACAGGGTCAACTATGGCTACACCTTC.

This sequence joins TRBV27 and TRBJ1-4, with D possibly being TRBD1 (5 bases). Germline V gene sequence: CDR1 MNHEY, CDR2 SMNVEV (reference sequence). This CDR3 region has 13 residues. The V end was cut by 8 bases, the J end by 3 bases, with 10 bases between. For the CDR3, the DNA is TGTGCCAGCCAGACAGTGGCTAATGAAAAACTGTTTTTT. This encodes CASQTVANEKLFF.

This chain joins TRBV11-2 and TRBJ1-5, with D uncertain. The CDR3 spans 14 residues. Trimming took 3 bases from V and 9 from J, leaving 15 bases between them. Germline values: CDR1 SGHAT, CDR2 FQNNGV. The CDR3 bases are TGTGCCAGCAGCTTGGGCCTCGAGGTATGGCCCCAGCATTTT. This codes for CASSLGLEVWPQHF.

V and J are TRBV5-6 and TRBJ1-2; D perhaps matches TRBD1 (6 bases). In germline, CDR1 is SGHDT, CDR2 YYEEEE. The length of the CDR3 is 12 residues. Trimming took off 3 bases at V and 8 bases at J, with 11 bases between the two ends. CDR3 loop: CASSWGDTGYTF. The CDR3 bases are TGTGCCAGCAGCTGGGGGGACACCGGCTACACCTTC.

The chain is built from TRBV19 and TRBJ2-6; perhaps TRBD2 as D (5 bases). The germline gives CDR1 LNHDA, CDR2 SQIVND (reference sequence). The CDR3 has 15 residues. Trimming cost V 3 bases and J 2 bases, with 8 bases left between them. As DNA, the CDR3 is TGTGCCAGTAGTATTGGAGGTACTGGGGCCAACGTCCTGACTTTC. It specifies CASSIGGTGANVLTF.

The J gene is TRBJ1-3, the V gene TRBV6-1, with D possibly matching TRBD1 (6 bases). Germline lookup yields CDR1 MNHNS and CDR2 SASEGT. The V gene lost 3 bases and the J gene lost 8 bases, with 11 bases spanning the gap. The CDR3 spans 13 residues. The CDR3 spells CASSDTGRHTIYF. The CDR3 region has the DNA TGTGCCAGCAGTGATACAGGGAGACACACCATATATTTT.

The chain couples TRBV30 to TRBJ2-3; 12 bases align to TRBD1. This CDR3 is built from 16 residues. Germline V gene lookup returns CDR1 GTSNPN and CDR2 SVGIG (reference sequence). With 0 bases clipped from V and 3 bases from J, the junction kept 4 bases outside the gene matches. As DNA, the CDR3 is TGTGCCTGGAGTGTGGGACAGGGGGCGAGGACAGATACGCAGTATTTT. It codes for CAWSVGQGARTDTQYF. Together with reference TRBV30 and TRBJ2-3, the CDR3 gives the full variable domain: SQTIHQWPATLVQPVGSPLSLECTVEGTSNPNLYWYRQAAGRGLQLLFYSVGIGQISSEVPQNLSASRPQDRQFILSSKKLLLSDSGFYLCAWSVGQGARTDTQYFGPGTRLTVL.

The chain links TRBV15 to TRBJ2-7; a possible D gene is TRBD2 (5 bases). Per germline, CDR1 LNHNV and CDR2 YYDKDF (reference sequence). The CDR3 consists of 18 residues. V was shortened by 0 bases and J by 2 bases, with 20 bases between the two germline ends. The CDR3 here is CATSRDNWEWPTTYEQYF. DNA for the CDR3: TGTGCCACCAGCAGAGATAATTGGGAGTGGCCCACAACCTACGAGCAGTACTTC.

V gene TRBV30 combines with J gene TRBJ1-6; 12 nucleotides line up with TRBD1. Germline CDR1 reads GTSNPN; CDR2 reads SVGIG (reference sequence). Losses at the gene ends were 6 bases for V and 7 bases for J; bases not matched to a gene: 7. The CDR3 runs to 15 residues. The CDR3 sequence is CACDRDRGQNSPLHF. CDR3 nucleotide sequence: TGTGCCTGCGACCGGGACAGGGGGCAAAATTCACCCCTCCACTTT.

This chain uses TRBV7-9 with TRBJ2-7; no reliable D call. The CDR3 spans 16 residues. Per the germline V gene, CDR1 is SEHNR and CDR2 is FQNEAQ (reference sequence). The V end was cut by 5 bases, the J end by 0 bases, with 17 bases between. CDR3 loop: CASSLLTLTGSYEQYF. The CDR3 region has the DNA TGTGCCAGCAGCCTCCTCACCTTGACGGGCTCCTACGAGCAGTACTTC.

The chain is built from TRBV30 and TRBJ2-7, with D tentatively TRBD1 (5 bases). The CDR3 has 15 amino acids. The V gene's germline CDR1 is GTSNPN and CDR2 SVGIG (reference sequence). The V and J ends lost 3 bases and 3 bases respectively, with 18 bases between them. This chain's CDR3 is CAWSYLTEINYEQYF. The CDR3 nucleotides read TGTGCCTGGAGCTACCTGACAGAGATAAACTACGAGCAGTACTTC. Variable domain in full (rest from reference TRBV30 and TRBJ2-7): SQTIHQWPATLVQPVGSPLSLECTVEGTSNPNLYWYRQAAGRGLQLLFYSVGIGQISSEVPQNLSASRPQDRQFILSSKKLLLSDSGFYLCAWSYLTEINYEQYFGPGTRLTVT.

V usage is TRBV5-1 and J usage is TRBJ1-6; D gene ambiguous. V was cut by 4 bases and J by 7 bases, with 18 bases left in between. Germline loops: CDR1 SGHRS, CDR2 YFSETQ. The CDR3 has 16 amino acids. CDR3 nucleotides: TGCGCCAGCAGCCCGGACGGGAACAGTAGGAATTCACCCCTCCACTTT. As protein: CASSPDGNSRNSPLHF.

This clone came up once. The V call is TRBV5-1, the J call TRBJ2-2; the D call may be TRBD1 or TRBD2 (5 bases each). This CDR3 region has 15 residues. V was shortened by 2 bases and J by 0 bases, with 8 bases between the two germline ends. Germline V lookup: CDR1 SGHRS, CDR2 YFSETQ. The CDR3 sequence is CASSFGGTNTGELFF. CDR3 nucleotide sequence: TGCGCCAGCAGCTTTGGGGGAACGAACACCGGGGAGCTGTTTTTT.

In this sample, this clone turned up once. This chain links TRBV7-2 with TRBJ1-2, with 8 bases aligning to TRBD1. Per germline, CDR1 SGHTA and CDR2 FQGNSA. CDR3 length: 16 residues. Germline trimming cut 1 base from V and 3 bases from J; bases unmatched to any gene: 7. CDR3 amino acids: CASSLVSAQGDYGYTF. In nucleotides, the CDR3 is TGTGCCAGCAGCTTAGTCTCGGCACAGGGGGACTATGGCTACACCTTC.

V and J are TRBV5-1 and TRBJ1-2; the match to TRBD1 covers 7 bases. The junction had 10 bases not matched to a gene; V was cut back by 4 bases and J by 4 bases. The CDR3 length is 15 residues. The germline V gene has CDR1 SGHRS and CDR2 YFSETQ. The CDR3 is CASSVNRGAAYGYTF. CDR3 DNA: TGCGCCAGCAGCGTGAACAGGGGCGCTGCCTATGGCTACACCTTC.

The rearrangement uses TRBV28 and TRBJ2-4, with 8 bases lining up with TRBD1. The ends lost 3 bases at V and 1 base at J; junction bases unmatched: 8. Germline V CDR1 and CDR2: MDHEN, SYDVKM. CDR3 size: 17 residues. CDR3 protein: CASSFLRQGKAKNIQYF. The DNA of the CDR3 is TGTGCCAGCAGTTTCCTCAGACAGGGGAAGGCCAAAAACATTCAGTACTTC.

J is TRBJ1-3 and V is TRBV5-1; D unclear. Germline loops: CDR1 SGHRS, CDR2 YFSETQ. The V end lost 0 bases, the J end lost 8 bases, and 3 bases lay between the germline ends. This CDR3 is built from 11 residues. The CDR3: CASSLGDTIYF. The CDR3 DNA follows: TGCGCCAGCAGCTTGGGAGACACCATATATTTT.

The chain joins TRBV6-6 to TRBJ1-3; D is undetermined. CDR3 size: 13 residues. V dropped 5 bases and J dropped 0 bases, with 5 bases sitting between them. Germline loops: CDR1 MNHNY, CDR2 SVGAGI (reference sequence). The DNA for the CDR3 is TGTGCCAGCAGTCCGAGCTCTGGAAACACCATATATTTT. It yields the protein CASSPSSGNTIYF.

The chain joins TRBV5-5 to TRBJ2-3; D is possibly TRBD1 (6 bases). Trimming took off 4 bases at V and 5 bases at J, with 20 bases between the two ends. Germline V gene lookup returns CDR1 SGHKS and CDR2 YYEKEE (reference sequence). The CDR3 length is 16 residues. The CDR3 sequence: CASSLVPPGAGDTQYF. CDR3 coding DNA: TGTGCCAGCAGCCTGGTCCCTCCAGGGGCGGGAGATACGCAGTATTTT.

V is TRBV14 and J is TRBJ1-1; D gene ambiguous. V lost 6 bases to trimming and J lost 0 bases, with 11 bases between them. Germline V gene sequence: CDR1 SGHDN, CDR2 FVKESK. This CDR3 comprises 14 residues. CDR3 nucleotides: TGTGCCAGCAGTATCCACGGGATGAACACTGAAGCTTTCTTT. This gives the protein CASSIHGMNTEAFF.

This clone was seen a single time. The genes are TRBV4-1 and TRBJ1-1, with D unresolved. CDR3 length: 13 residues. V was clipped by 6 bases and J by 0 bases, with 8 bases between them. Germline V gene data show CDR1 as MGHRA and CDR2 as YSYEKL. The CDR3 loop reads CASSFNLNTEAFF. The CDR3 DNA follows: TGCGCCAGCAGTTTCAATTTGAACACTGAAGCTTTCTTT.